This record covers a single TCR beta chain. Its binding antigen is unknown. Base qualities are not recorded, but no much larger clone differs from it by a single base. V sheds 1 base and J sheds 5 bases, leaving 9 bases between their ends. The germline V gene (reference sequence) supplies CDR1 SGHNT and CDR2 YYREEE. The CDR3 starts with the cysteine, ends with the phenylalanine, and has 13 residues. Solely the CDR3 DNA is kept, with 39 bases framed from the first base. The sample comes from a study of regulatory and conventional T cells in RAG deficiency (dated by TCRdb to about 2017). Concerning the study at large: Autoimmunity is frequently linked to hypomorphic RAG mutations in combined immunodeficiency or atypical SCID. High-throughput TCR beta sequencing was used to compare the repertoire diversity and composition of Treg, conventional CD4+ and CD8+ T cells between RAG-deficient patients and healthy controls.

The library was produced with the immunoSEQ multiplex PCR assay. Rearranged TCR beta chain products were amplified from the genomic DNA of sorted T-cell subsets and were then sequenced. Under the source paper's analysis protocol: Shannon entropy and Simpson indices were used to quantify the repertoire diversity of productive TCR beta rearrangements. Clonal expansion was assessed using the summed frequency of the 100 most abundant productive TCR beta clonotypes among total reads. A self-reactivity index based on amino acid usage at CDR3beta positions 6 and 7 was applied to the TRB repertoires. Two-way ANOVA was used for repertoire analyses, and Student t or Mann-Whitney tests were used for flow cytometric analyses. In TCRdb, the immuneACCESS table is reduced to in-frame sequences with V and J assigned. These tables do not hold every clone; where another copy was compared, an unresolved V gene accounts for under half, and the others remain unexplained. The D gene and trimming were derived from the DNA, and the V and J assignments and clone size from that table. The sample has under 7,000 clones on record, roughly 92% of them singletons. The ten biggest clones cover approximately 53% of the sample.

Eight patients with RAG deficiency were studied, comprising one with SCID, two with Omenn syndrome and five with combined immunodeficiency or atypical SCID. CD8+ T cells lacking CD4 were purified from blood before genomic DNA extraction. The research as a whole found: Compared with controls, Omenn syndrome and CID/AS patients had about 91-fold fewer unique TCR beta sequences in Treg cells, whereas the reduction in the other subsets was roughly 10-fold. Sorted CD25-high CD127-low cells from Omenn syndrome patients may represent peripherally activated cells rather than bona fide Treg cells. For some subjects, some T-cell subset analyses were not performed. Markedly lower Shannon entropy and higher Simpson indices were observed in RAG-deficient patients than in control T-cell subpopulations. All patient T-cell subsets had shorter CDR3 lengths; Omenn syndrome patients showed >80% Treg-Tconv repertoire overlap at nucleotide and amino acid level.

This receptor chain uses TRBV5-4 and TRBJ2-5, with the identity of the D gene unclear. Sequenced material: CD8+ T cells sorted from blood. This clonotype was sampled from a human donor with RAG deficiency presenting as severe combined immunodeficiency. The sequence in DNA is TGTGCCAGCAGCTTGCTCCCTGGGGAGACCCAGTACTTC. Translated, it gives CASSLLPGETQYF.